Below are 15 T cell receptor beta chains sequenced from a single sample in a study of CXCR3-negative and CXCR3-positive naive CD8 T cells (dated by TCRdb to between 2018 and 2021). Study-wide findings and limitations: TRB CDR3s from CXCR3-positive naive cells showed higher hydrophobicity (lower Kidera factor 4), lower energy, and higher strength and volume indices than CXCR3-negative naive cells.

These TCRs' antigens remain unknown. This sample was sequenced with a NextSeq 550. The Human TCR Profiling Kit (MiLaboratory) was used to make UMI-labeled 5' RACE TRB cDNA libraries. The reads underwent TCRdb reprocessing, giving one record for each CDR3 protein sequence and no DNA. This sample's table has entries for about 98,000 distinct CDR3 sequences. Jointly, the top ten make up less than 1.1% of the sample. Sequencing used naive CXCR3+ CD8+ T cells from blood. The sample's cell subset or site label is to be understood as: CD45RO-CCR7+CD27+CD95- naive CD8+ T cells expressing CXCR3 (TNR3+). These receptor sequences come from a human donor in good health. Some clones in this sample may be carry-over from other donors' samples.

The CDR3 loop is CASSFTGSYSYEQYF. The J gene is TRBJ2-7, the V gene TRBV28. Germline V lookup: CDR1 MDHEN, CDR2 SYDVKM. The CDR3 is 15 residues long.

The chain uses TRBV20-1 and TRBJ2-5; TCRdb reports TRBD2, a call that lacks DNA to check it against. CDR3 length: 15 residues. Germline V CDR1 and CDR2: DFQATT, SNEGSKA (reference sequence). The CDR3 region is CSASPLAGSQETQYF.

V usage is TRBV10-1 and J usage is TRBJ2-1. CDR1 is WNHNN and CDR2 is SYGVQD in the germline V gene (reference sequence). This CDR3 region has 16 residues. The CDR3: CASSEFGNAIYNEQFF.

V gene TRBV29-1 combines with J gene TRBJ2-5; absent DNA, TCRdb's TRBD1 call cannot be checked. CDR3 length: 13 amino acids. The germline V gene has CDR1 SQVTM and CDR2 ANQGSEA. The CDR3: CSVRTGSGETQYF.

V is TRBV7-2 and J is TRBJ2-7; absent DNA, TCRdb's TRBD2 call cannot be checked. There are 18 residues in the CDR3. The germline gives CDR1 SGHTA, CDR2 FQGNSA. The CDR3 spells CASSFYLRMTSGRYEQYF.

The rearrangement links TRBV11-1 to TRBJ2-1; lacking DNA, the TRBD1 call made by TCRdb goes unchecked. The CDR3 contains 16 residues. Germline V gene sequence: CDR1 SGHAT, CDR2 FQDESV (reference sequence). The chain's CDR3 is CASSFTLQDRAYEQFF.

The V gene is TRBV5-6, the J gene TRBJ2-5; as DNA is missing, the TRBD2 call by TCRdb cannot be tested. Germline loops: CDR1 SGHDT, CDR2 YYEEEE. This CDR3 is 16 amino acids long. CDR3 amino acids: CASSLAAFAGQETQYF.

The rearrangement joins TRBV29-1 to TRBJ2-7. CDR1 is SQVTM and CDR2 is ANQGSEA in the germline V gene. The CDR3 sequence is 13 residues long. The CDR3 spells CSVISGNYYEQYF.

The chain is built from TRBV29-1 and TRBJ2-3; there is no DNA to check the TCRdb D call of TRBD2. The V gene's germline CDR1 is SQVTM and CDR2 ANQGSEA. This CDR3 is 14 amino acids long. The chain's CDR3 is CSVLGLAGTDTQYF.

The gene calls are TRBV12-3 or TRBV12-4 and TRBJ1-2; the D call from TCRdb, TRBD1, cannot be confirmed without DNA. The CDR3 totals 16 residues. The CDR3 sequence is CASSLPPGGSNYGYTF.

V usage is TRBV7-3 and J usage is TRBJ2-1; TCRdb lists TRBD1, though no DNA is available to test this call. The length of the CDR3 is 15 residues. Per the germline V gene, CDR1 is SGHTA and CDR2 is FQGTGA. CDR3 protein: CASSFRQGVGNEQFF. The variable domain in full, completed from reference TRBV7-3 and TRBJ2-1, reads GAGVSQTPSNKVTEKGKYVELRCDPISGHTALYWYRQSLGQGPEFLIYFQGTGAADDSGLPNDRFFAVRPEGSVSTLKIQRTERGDSAVYLCASSFRQGVGNEQFFGPGTRLTVL.

The CDR3 loop is CASSPGTSGDYNEQFF. The gene calls are TRBV18 and TRBJ2-1; TCRdb proposes TRBD2, but this gene call is untestable without DNA. This CDR3 is 16 amino acids long. The germline V gene has CDR1 KGHSH and CDR2 LQKENI.

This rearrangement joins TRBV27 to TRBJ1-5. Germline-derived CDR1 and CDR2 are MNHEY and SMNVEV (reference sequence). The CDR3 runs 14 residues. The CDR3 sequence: CASSLHGPNQPQHF.

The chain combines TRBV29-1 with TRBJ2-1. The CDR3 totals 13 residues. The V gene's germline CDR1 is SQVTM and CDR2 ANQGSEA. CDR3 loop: CSVDGDSYNEQFF.

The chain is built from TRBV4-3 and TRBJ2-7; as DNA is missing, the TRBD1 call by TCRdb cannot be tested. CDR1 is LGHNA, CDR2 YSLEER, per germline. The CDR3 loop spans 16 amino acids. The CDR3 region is CASSQEPRTGYYEQYF.